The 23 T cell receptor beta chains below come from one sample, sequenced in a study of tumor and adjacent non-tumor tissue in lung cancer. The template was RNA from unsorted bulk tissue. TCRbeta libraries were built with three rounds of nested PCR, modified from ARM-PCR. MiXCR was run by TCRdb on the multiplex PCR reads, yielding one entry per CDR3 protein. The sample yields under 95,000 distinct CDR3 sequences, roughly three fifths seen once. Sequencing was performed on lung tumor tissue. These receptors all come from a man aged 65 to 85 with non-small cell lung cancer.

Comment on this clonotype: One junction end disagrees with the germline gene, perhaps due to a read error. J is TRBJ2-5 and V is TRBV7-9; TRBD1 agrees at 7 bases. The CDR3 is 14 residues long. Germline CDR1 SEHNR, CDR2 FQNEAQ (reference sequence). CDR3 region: CASCLGGSKESQYF. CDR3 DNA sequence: TGTGCCAGCTGCTTAGGGGGCAGCAAAGAGAGCCAGTACTTC.

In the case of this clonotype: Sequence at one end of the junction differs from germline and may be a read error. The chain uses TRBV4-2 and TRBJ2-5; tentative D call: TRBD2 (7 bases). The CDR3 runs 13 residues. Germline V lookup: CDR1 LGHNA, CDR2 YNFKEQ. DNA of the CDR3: TGTGTCAGCACCCTCGGGGGGCGAGAGACCCATTACTTC. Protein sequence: CVSTLGGRETHYF.

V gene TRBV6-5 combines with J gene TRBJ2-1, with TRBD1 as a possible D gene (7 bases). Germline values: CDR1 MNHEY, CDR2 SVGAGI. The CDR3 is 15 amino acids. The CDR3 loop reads CTNTQGGVPYNEQFF. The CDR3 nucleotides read TGTACCAACACCCAGGGGGGAGTACCCTACAATGAGCAGTTCTTC.

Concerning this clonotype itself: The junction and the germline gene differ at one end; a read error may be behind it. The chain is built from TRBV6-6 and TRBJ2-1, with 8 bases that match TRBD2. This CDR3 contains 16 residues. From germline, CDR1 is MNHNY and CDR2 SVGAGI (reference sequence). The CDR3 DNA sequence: TGTGCCAACAGTTACGGTCGGGTAACGGGGGGGCTCGAGCAGTTCTTC. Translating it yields CANSYGRVTGGLEQFF.

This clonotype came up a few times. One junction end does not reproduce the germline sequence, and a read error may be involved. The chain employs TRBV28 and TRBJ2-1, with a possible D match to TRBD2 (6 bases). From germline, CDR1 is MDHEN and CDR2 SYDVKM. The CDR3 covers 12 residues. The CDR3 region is CASGFPRERQFF. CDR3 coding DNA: TGTGCCAGCGGTTTCCCCCGGGAGCGGCAGTTCTTC.

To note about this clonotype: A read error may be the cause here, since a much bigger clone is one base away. In DNA form, the CDR3 reads TGTGCCAGCAGCTTCTCAGGACAGGTCACTAATGAAAAACTGTCTTTT. The encoded protein is CASSFSGQVTNEKLSF. V usage is TRBV7-9 and J usage is TRBJ1-4; 7 positions agree with TRBD1. Per germline, CDR1 SEHNR and CDR2 FQNEAQ (reference sequence). The CDR3 has 16 amino acids. Looking up the rest from reference TRBV7-9 and TRBJ1-4 gives the full variable domain: DTGVSQNPRHKITKRGQNVTFRCDPISEHNRLYWYRQTLGQGPEFLTYFQNEAQLEKSRLLSDRFSAERPKGSFSTLEIQRTEQGDSAMYLCASSFSGQVTNEKLSFGSGTQLSVL.

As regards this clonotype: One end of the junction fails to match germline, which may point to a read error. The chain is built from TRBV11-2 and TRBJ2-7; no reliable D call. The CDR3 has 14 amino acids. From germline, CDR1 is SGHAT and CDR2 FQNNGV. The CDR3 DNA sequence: TGTGCCCGCAGCTTAGAGGAGAGCTCCTACGAGCAGTACTTC. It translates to CARSLEESSYEQYF.

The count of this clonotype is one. CDR3 sequence (DNA): TGTGCCGGCGGCTCGTTCGGGGGGTTGGTAGATACGCAGTATTTT. Protein: CAGGSFGGLVDTQYF. This chain joins TRBV5-4 and TRBJ2-3, with 7 positions matching TRBD2. The V gene's germline CDR1 is SGHNT and CDR2 YYREEE (reference sequence). Trimming cost V 10 bases and J 5 bases; bases outside gene matches: 16. CDR3 length: 15 residues.

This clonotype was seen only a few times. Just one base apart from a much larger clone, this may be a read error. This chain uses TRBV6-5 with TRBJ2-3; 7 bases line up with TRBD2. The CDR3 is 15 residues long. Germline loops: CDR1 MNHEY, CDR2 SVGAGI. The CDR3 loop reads CASSPLRGTGDTRYF. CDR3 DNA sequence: TGTGCCAGCAGCCCATTGCGGGGGACCGGGGATACGCGGTATTTT.

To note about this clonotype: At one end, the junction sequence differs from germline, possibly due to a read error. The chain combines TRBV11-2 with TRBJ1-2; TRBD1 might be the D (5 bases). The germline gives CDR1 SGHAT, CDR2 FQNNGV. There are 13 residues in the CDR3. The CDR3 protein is CASSLSNLDILSF. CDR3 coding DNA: TGTGCCAGCAGCTTGTCAAACCTGGACATTCTCAGCTTC. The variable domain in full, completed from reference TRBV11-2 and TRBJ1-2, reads EAGVAQSPRYKIIEKRQSVAFWCNPISGHATLYWYQQILGQGPKLLIQFQNNGVVDDSQLPKDRFSAERLKGVDSTLKIQPAKLEDSAVYLCASSLSNLDILSFGSGTRLTVV.

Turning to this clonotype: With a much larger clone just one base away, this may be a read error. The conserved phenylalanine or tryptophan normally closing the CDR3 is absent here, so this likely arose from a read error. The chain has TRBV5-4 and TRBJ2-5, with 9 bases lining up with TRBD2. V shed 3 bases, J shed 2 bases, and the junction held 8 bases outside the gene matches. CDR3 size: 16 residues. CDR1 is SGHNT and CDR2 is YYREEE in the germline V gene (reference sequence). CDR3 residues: CASSSGLAISQETQYL. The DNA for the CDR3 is TGTGCCAGCAGCTCGGGACTAGCCATTTCTCAAGAGACCCAGTACTTG.

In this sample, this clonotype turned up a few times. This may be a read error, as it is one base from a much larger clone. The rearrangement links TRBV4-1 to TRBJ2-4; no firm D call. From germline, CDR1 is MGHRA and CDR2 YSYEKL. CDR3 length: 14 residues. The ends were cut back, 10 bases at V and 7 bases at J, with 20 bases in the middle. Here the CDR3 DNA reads TGCGCCACCACCATTGGGCCGAGCCCTAACATTCAGTACTTC. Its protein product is CATTIGPSPNIQYF.

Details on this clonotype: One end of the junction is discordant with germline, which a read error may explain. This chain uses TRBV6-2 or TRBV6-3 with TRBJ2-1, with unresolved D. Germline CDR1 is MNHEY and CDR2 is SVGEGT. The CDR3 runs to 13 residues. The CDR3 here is CASSYTLDPKQFF. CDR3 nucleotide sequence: TGTGCTAGCAGCTACACCCTGGACCCGAAGCAGTTCTTC.

CDR3 nucleotide sequence: TGCGCCAGCAGCGAAGTCCGACTAGCGGCCGCCTACAATGAGCAGTTCTTC. It codes for CASSEVRLAAAYNEQFF. The chain employs TRBV4-1 and TRBJ2-1, with 9 nucleotides matching TRBD2. J lost 2 bases, V lost 5 bases, and 10 bases had no gene match. Germline-derived CDR1 and CDR2 are MGHRA and YSYEKL. The CDR3 extends over 17 amino acids.

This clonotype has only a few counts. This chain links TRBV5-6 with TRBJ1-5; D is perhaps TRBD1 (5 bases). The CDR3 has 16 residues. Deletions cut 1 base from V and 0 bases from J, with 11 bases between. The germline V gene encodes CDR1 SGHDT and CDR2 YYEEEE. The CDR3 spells CASSLLAGLSNQPQHF. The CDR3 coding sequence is TGTGCCAGCAGCTTGTTGGCGGGACTTAGCAATCAGCCCCAGCATTTT.

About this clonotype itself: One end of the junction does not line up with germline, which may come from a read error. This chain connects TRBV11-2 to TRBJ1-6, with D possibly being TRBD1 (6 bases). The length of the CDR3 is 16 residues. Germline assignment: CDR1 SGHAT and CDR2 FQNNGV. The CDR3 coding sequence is TGTGCCAGCAGCTTAGATCGACAGGAGTCTAATTCACTCCTCTACTTT. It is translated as CASSLDRQESNSLLYF.

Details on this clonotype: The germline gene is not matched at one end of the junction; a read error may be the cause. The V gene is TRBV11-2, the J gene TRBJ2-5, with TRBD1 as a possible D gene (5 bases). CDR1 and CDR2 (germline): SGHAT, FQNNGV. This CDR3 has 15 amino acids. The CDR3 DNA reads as TGTGCCATCAGCTGGACCAGGACAAGCCATGAGACCCAGTACTTC. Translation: CAISWTRTSHETQYF.

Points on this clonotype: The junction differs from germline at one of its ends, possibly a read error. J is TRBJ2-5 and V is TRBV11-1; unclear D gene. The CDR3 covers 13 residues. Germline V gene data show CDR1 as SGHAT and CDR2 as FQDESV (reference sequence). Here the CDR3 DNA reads TGTACCAGCGATCGGACGGACCAAGAGACCCAGTACTTC. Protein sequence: CTSDRTDQETQYF.

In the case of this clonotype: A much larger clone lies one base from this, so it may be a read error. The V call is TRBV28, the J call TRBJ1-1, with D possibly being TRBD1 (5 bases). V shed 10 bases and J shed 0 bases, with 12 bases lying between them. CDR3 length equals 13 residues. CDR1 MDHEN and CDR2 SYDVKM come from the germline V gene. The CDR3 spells CATNRTMNTEAFF. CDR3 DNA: TGTGCCACAAACAGGACTATGAACACTGAAGCTTTCTTT.

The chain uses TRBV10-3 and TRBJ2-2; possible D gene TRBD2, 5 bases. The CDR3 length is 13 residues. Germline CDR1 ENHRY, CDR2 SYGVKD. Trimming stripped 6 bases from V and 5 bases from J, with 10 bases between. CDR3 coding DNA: TGTGCCATCAGGGAGGTTAATACCGGGGAGCTGTTTTTT. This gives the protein CAIREVNTGELFF.

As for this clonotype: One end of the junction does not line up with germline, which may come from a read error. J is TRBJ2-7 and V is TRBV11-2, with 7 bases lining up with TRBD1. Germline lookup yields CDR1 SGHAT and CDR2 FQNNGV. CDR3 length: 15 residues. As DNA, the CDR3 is TGTGTCAGCAGCTTAGAGGAACAGGGGACCTACGAGGAGTACTTC. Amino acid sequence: CVSSLEEQGTYEEYF.

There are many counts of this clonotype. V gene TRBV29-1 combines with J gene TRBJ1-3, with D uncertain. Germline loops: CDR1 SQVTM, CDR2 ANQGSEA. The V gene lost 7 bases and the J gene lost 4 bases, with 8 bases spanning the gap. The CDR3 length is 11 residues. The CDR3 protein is CSAVVGNTIYF. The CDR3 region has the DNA TGCAGCGCCGTCGTAGGAAACACCATATATTTT.

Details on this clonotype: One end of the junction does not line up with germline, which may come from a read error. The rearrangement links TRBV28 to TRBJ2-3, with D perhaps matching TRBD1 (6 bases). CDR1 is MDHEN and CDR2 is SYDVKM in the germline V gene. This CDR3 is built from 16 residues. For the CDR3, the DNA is TGTGCCAGCAGTTTTTGGGGGCGACGTACCACAAATACGCAGTATTTT. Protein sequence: CASSFWGRRTTNTQYF.